The 21 T cell receptor beta chains below all came from one sample that was sequenced in a study of T cell responses to AZD1222 COVID-19 vaccine (TCRdb year 2021). The sample's time point label, in plain terms: baseline before first vaccination. The library was made by the immunoSEQ multiplex PCR assay. What TCRdb holds here is the immuneACCESS table cut down to in-frame rearrangements. Part of the clones is not present; checked against another copy, under half of the missing clones reflect an unresolved V gene, and the others are unexplained. A total of about 99,000 clones appear in this sample, 75% to 90% of them only once. The ten largest clones capture about 8.7% of the sample. The source was peripheral blood, collected on day 0 of AZD1222 vaccination. The receptors were sampled from an adult in good health.

The chain joins TRBV18 to TRBJ1-5; D might be TRBD1 (6 bases). The germline V and J ends were trimmed by 5 bases and 1 base, with 12 bases remaining between them. Germline-derived CDR1 and CDR2 are KGHSH and LQKENI. The CDR3 has 15 amino acids. In nucleotides, the CDR3 is TGTGCCAGCTCAACACAGGGCGCGAGCAATCAGCCCCAGCATTTT. Its protein product is CASSTQGASNQPQHF.

A word on this clone: This same CDR3 is encoded by further DNA sequences in the sample. This sequence joins TRBV7-2 and TRBJ1-4; perhaps TRBD1 as D (5 bases). Trimming cost V 0 bases and J 7 bases, with 9 bases left between them. The CDR3 is 14 amino acids. The germline CDR1 and CDR2 sequences are SGHTA and FQGNSA. Written as DNA, the CDR3 is TGTGCCAGCAGCTTAGCCGGGGGTGGTGAAAAACTGTTTTTT. Its protein is CASSLAGGGEKLFF.

CDR3 sequence: CASSEALGGGNQPQHF. The DNA of the CDR3 is TGTGCCAGCAGTGAAGCCCTCGGGGGGGGCAATCAGCCCCAGCATTTT. This sequence joins TRBV6-1 and TRBJ1-5; D might be TRBD1 (5 bases). Germline V gives CDR1 MNHNS, CDR2 SASEGT. The V and J ends lost 0 bases and 2 bases respectively, with 11 bases between them. The CDR3 extends over 16 amino acids.

The V call is TRBV6-5, the J call TRBJ1-2; D might be TRBD1 (5 bases). CDR3 length equals 12 residues. The germline V and J ends were trimmed by 8 bases and 8 bases, with 15 bases remaining between them. The germline V gene encodes CDR1 MNHEY and CDR2 SVGAGI. This chain's CDR3 is CASWTQGHGYTF. The CDR3 DNA follows: TGTGCCAGCTGGACCCAGGGCCACGGCTACACCTTC.

This chain uses TRBV5-1 with TRBJ2-5; D may match TRBD1 or TRBD2 (5 bases each). The CDR3 has 12 amino acids. V was cut by 7 bases and J by 5 bases, with 12 bases left in between. Germline V gene data show CDR1 as SGHRS and CDR2 as YFSETQ. The CDR3 bases are TGCGCCAGCGGCCCCGAGGGGGAGACCCAGTACTTC. Translation gives CASGPEGETQYF.

The chain is built from TRBV6-5 and TRBJ1-5, with D possibly being TRBD1 (6 bases). This CDR3 contains 16 residues. From germline, CDR1 is MNHEY and CDR2 SVGAGI. V shed 2 bases and J shed 3 bases, with 14 bases lying between them. The CDR3 reads CASSYAGTQFNQPQHF. The CDR3 nucleotides are TGTGCCAGCAGTTACGCCGGGACACAATTCAATCAGCCCCAGCATTTT.

The chain has TRBV3-1 (or the pseudogene TRBV3-2) and TRBJ1-2; D remains unclear. Germline V gene data show CDR1 as LGHDT and CDR2 as YNNKEL (reference sequence). V was cut by 1 base and J by 6 bases, with 3 bases left in between. The CDR3 has 11 amino acids. CDR3 loop: CASSQGHGYTF. The CDR3 DNA reads TGTGCCAGCAGCCAAGGTCATGGCTACACCTTC.

The chain recombines TRBV28 with TRBJ1-5; unclear D gene. CDR1 is MDHEN, CDR2 SYDVKM, per germline. V shed 3 bases and J shed 3 bases, with 9 bases lying between them. The CDR3 consists of 14 residues. CDR3 DNA sequence: TGTGCCAGCAGTTTTGGACTGATCAATCAGCCCCAGCATTTT. Amino acid sequence: CASSFGLINQPQHF.

The V and J genes are TRBV5-5 and TRBJ1-1, with D possibly matching TRBD1 (5 bases). The CDR3 runs to 14 residues. Germline CDR1 reads SGHKS; CDR2 reads YYEKEE (reference sequence). The V and J ends lost 0 bases and 5 bases respectively, with 11 bases between them. CDR3 protein: CASSLVAGRTEAFF. CDR3 DNA sequence: TGTGCCAGCAGCTTGGTGGCAGGGAGAACTGAAGCTTTCTTT.

This chain connects TRBV5-1 to TRBJ1-6; no firm D call. V was clipped by 4 bases and J by 7 bases, with 12 bases between them. The length of the CDR3 is 14 residues. Germline V gives CDR1 SGHRS, CDR2 YFSETQ. The CDR3 here is CASSQEGKNSPLHF. CDR3 nucleotides: TGCGCCAGCAGCCAGGAGGGAAAGAATTCACCCCTCCACTTT.

This clone came up once. The genes are TRBV15 and TRBJ1-4, with D tentatively TRBD1 (5 bases). Germline V gives CDR1 LNHNV, CDR2 YYDKDF (reference sequence). The V end lost 1 base, the J end lost 3 bases, and 15 bases lay between the germline ends. CDR3 size: 17 residues. CDR3: CATSRGHSRASNEKLFF. The DNA of the CDR3 is TGTGCCACCAGCAGAGGTCATAGCAGGGCGTCTAATGAAAAACTGTTTTTT.

The V and J genes are TRBV7-2 and TRBJ2-7, with D perhaps given as TRBD1 or TRBD2 (6 bases each). This CDR3 spans 15 amino acids. V was trimmed by 5 bases and J by 3 bases, leaving 17 bases between them. Germline V gene sequence: CDR1 SGHTA, CDR2 FQGNSA. The CDR3 loop is CASSPGAAGLYEQYF. CDR3 bases: TGTGCCAGCAGCCCGGGGGCAGCGGGCCTCTACGAGCAGTACTTC.

The V call is TRBV27, the J call TRBJ1-5; 9 nucleotides align to TRBD1. From germline, CDR1 is MNHEY and CDR2 SMNVEV (reference sequence). After removal of 2 bases from V and 6 bases from J, the junction contained 5 bases not matched to a gene. The CDR3 extends over 15 amino acids. Here the CDR3 reads CASSLGTGTFQPQHF. CDR3 in DNA: TGTGCCAGCAGTTTAGGGACAGGGACGTTTCAGCCCCAGCATTTT.

This chain uses TRBV7-2 with TRBJ2-1; tentatively, D is TRBD1 (6 bases). The ends were cut back, 5 bases at V and 4 bases at J, with 18 bases in the middle. The CDR3 covers 16 residues. CDR1 SGHTA and CDR2 FQGNSA come from the germline V gene. The DNA of the CDR3 is TGTGCCAGCAGCCCCAACCACGGGACAACTTACAATGAGCAGTTCTTC. Amino acids: CASSPNHGTTYNEQFF.

The chain has TRBV7-7 and TRBJ2-5; 7 positions match TRBD1. The CDR3 extends over 13 amino acids. J was trimmed by 1 base and V by 8 bases; bases with no gene match: 4. Germline values: CDR1 SSHAT, CDR2 FNYEAQ (reference sequence). The CDR3 protein is CASSDRVQETQYF. The CDR3 DNA reads TGTGCCAGCTCTGACAGGGTCCAAGAGACCCAGTACTTC.

The chain recombines TRBV27 with TRBJ1-1, with no clear D. The V end lost 2 bases, the J end lost 6 bases, and 10 bases lay between the germline ends. CDR3 length equals 13 residues. Per germline, CDR1 MNHEY and CDR2 SMNVEV (reference sequence). The CDR3 here is CASSLVNGAEAFF. The CDR3 DNA reads TGTGCCAGCAGTTTAGTTAATGGGGCTGAAGCTTTCTTT.

The chain couples TRBV19 to TRBJ1-4; no clear D. V was clipped by 10 bases and J by 0 bases, with 21 bases between them. CDR1 and CDR2 (germline): LNHDA, SQIVND (reference sequence). The CDR3 extends over 17 amino acids. The CDR3 DNA reads as TGTGCCACTTGTTTGACAAGAACGGCTGCAACTAATGAAAAACTGTTTTTT. Residues: CATCLTRTAATNEKLFF.

The chain employs TRBV6-5 and TRBJ1-1, with D possibly matching TRBD1 (5 bases). The V end was cut by 4 bases, the J end by 0 bases, with 15 bases between. Germline CDR1 and CDR2: MNHEY and SVGAGI. There are 16 residues in the CDR3. CDR3 coding DNA: TGTGCCAGCAGTTCGCCAGGTAAGGGGCTGAACACTGAAGCTTTCTTT. It is translated as CASSSPGKGLNTEAFF.

This clone was seen only a few times. J is TRBJ1-1 and V is TRBV7-6, with D possibly being TRBD1 (6 bases). V was clipped by 0 bases and J by 3 bases, with 20 bases between them. The CDR3 has 18 amino acids. In germline, CDR1 is SGHVS, CDR2 FNYEAQ. The CDR3 protein is CASSLAVGPTGRDTEAFF. For the CDR3, the DNA is TGTGCCAGCAGCTTAGCAGTAGGCCCAACAGGGAGGGACACTGAAGCTTTCTTT.

In this sample, this clone turned up once. The chain employs TRBV28 and TRBJ2-7, with 8 bases that match TRBD1. V gave up 3 bases and J gave up 0 bases; unmatched junction bases: 4. There are 15 residues in the CDR3. Germline V gene sequence: CDR1 MDHEN, CDR2 SYDVKM. CDR3: CASSFAGQGSYEQYF. The CDR3 DNA follows: TGTGCCAGCAGTTTTGCCGGACAGGGCTCCTACGAGCAGTACTTC.

This chain connects TRBV27 to TRBJ2-7; the match to TRBD1 covers 8 bases. The length of the CDR3 is 14 residues. The V segment lost 6 bases and the J segment 3 bases; nucleotides outside the gene matches: 7. Germline V gene sequence: CDR1 MNHEY, CDR2 SMNVEV (reference sequence). Here the CDR3 reads CASSRGQEIYEQYF. For the CDR3, the DNA is TGTGCCAGCAGCCGGGGACAGGAGATCTACGAGCAGTACTTC.